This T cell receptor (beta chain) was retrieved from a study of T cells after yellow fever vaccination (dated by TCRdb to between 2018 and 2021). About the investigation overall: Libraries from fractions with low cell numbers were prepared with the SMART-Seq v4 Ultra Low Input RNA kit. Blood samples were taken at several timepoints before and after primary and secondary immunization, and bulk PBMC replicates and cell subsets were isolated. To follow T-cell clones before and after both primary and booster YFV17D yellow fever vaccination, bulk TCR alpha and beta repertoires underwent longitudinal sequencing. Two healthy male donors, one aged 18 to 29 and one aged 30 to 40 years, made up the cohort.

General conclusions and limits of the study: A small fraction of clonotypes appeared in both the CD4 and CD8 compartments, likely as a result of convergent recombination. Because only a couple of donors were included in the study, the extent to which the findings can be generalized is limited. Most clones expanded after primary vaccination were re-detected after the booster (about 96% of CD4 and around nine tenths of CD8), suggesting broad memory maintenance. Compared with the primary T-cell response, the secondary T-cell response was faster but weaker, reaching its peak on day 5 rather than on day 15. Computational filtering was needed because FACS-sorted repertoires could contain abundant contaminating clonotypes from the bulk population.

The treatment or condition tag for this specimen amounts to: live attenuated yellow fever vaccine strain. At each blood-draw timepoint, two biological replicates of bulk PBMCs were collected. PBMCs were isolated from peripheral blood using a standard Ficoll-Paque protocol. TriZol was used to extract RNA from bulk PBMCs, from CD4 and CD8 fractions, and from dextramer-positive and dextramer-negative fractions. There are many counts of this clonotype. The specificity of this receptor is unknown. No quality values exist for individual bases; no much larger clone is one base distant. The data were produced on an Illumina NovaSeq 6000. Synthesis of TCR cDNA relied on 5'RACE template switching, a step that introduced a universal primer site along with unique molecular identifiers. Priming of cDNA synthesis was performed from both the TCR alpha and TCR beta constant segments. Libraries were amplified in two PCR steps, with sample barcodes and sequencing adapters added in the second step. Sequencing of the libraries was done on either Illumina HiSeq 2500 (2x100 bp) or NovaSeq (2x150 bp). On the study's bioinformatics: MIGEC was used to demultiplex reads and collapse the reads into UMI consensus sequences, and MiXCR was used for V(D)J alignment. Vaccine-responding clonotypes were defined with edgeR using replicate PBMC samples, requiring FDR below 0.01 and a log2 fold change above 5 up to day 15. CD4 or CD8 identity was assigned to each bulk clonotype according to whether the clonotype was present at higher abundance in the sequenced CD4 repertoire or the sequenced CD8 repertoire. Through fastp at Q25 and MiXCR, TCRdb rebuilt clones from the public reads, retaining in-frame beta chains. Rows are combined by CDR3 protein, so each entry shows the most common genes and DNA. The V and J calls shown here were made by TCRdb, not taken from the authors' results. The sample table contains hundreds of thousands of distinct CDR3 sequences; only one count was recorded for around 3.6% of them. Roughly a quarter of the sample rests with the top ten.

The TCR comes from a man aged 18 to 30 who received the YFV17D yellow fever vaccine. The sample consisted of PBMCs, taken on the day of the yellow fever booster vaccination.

DNA sequence: TGTGCCATCAGAGCGGGGGGGAGATTTGAGACCCAGTACTTC. Its protein is CAIRAGGRFETQYF. The chain employs TRBV10-3 and TRBJ2-5; TRBD2 fits 10 bases in the junction. Inclusive of the bounding cysteine and phenylalanine, the CDR3 is 14 residues long. Only CDR3 DNA remains: 42 bases, in frame from the first base. Trimming takes 6 bases off V and 5 bases off J; junction bases not matched to a gene: 6. Sequences ENHRY (CDR1) and SYGVKD (CDR2) are obtained from the germline V gene.